What follows is one T cell receptor beta chain and its context. Its antigen is as yet unknown. This entry comes from a study of radiotherapy plus CTLA-4 blockade in lung cancer. Looking at the study overall: Of all patients, around 19% responded objectively and 31% showed disease control. Study-wide findings and caveats: An expansion of tumor-derived TCR clones occurred in blood after radiotherapy plus ipilimumab. Interferon-beta and early blood T cell clone dynamics reportedly predicted response best.

Germline V CDR1 and CDR2: SGHNT, YYREEE (reference sequence). CDR3 length equals 15 residues. V was cut by 9 bases and J by 6 bases, with 21 bases left in between. The assay was immunoSEQ multiplex PCR, and TCRdb's table has in-frame clones only and misses some. This table has about 81,000 clones, around 72% appearing once. Participants had chemo-refractory metastatic non-small-cell lung cancer and were treated with focal radiation plus ipilimumab CTLA-4 blockade. The chain couples TRBV5-4 to TRBJ2-2; D ambiguous. This clonotype originated in a human donor with non-small cell lung cancer that progressed on radiotherapy plus ipilimumab. The specimen comprised peripheral blood, sampled from a patient treated with radiotherapy plus ipilimumab. The CDR3 region has the DNA TGTGCCACCCCCTCAAAGAAGAGTATTTCCGGGGAGCTGTTTTTT. The encoded protein is CATPSKKSISGELFF.